These 12 T cell receptor beta chains share one sample of origin, sequenced in a study of T cells after yellow fever vaccination. MiXCR was run by TCRdb on the 5' RACE reads, yielding one entry per CDR3 protein. The data hold roughly 350,000 distinct CDR3 sequences, with roughly 3.9% observed a single time. The source material was PBMCs, sampled 5 days after the yellow fever booster vaccination. These receptors originate from a man between 18 and 35 years old who received the YFV17D yellow fever vaccine.

This clonotype has at least ten counts. The genes are TRBV12-3 or TRBV12-4 and TRBJ2-1; D gene ambiguous. V gave up 5 bases and J gave up 5 bases, with 19 bases separating them. CDR3 length: 16 residues. CDR3 loop: CASSTEARTIHNEQFF. In DNA, the CDR3 is TGTGCCAGCAGTACCGAAGCGAGAACGATTCACAATGAGCAGTTCTTC.

The chain carries TRBV27 and TRBJ2-1; perhaps TRBD2 as D (6 bases). The V gene lost 5 bases and the J gene lost 6 bases, with 17 bases spanning the gap. The CDR3 covers 15 residues. Germline values: CDR1 MNHEY, CDR2 SMNVEV (reference sequence). CDR3 region: CASSPGLLRVNEQFF. CDR3 sequence (DNA): TGTGCCAGCAGTCCAGGACTATTGCGCGTCAATGAGCAGTTCTTC.

The V gene is TRBV4-1, the J gene TRBJ1-2; 7 bases align to TRBD1. V shed 2 bases and J 7 bases; nucleotides not matched to a gene: 10. The CDR3 runs to 15 residues. Germline assignment: CDR1 MGHRA and CDR2 YSYEKL. DNA of the CDR3: TGCGCCAGCAGCCAACCCACAGGGGACCGGGTTGGCTACACCTTC. Translation gives CASSQPTGDRVGYTF.

The rearrangement uses TRBV6-2 or TRBV6-3 and TRBJ2-5, with 9 bases that match TRBD2. V lost 6 bases to trimming and J lost 0 bases; unmatched junction nucleotides: 11. In germline, CDR1 is MNHEY, CDR2 SVGEGT. This CDR3 is built from 17 residues. CDR3 nucleotide sequence: TGTGCCAGCAGAGAGGTAGCGGGGGCCCCGTACCAAGAGACCCAGTACTTC. Protein: CASREVAGAPYQETQYF.

This clonotype showed up just a few times. The rearrangement joins TRBV27 to TRBJ1-5; possibly TRBD1 for D (5 bases). The CDR3 runs 16 residues. V gave up 5 bases and J gave up 5 bases, with 19 bases separating them. Germline loops: CDR1 MNHEY, CDR2 SMNVEV (reference sequence). Here the CDR3 DNA reads TGTGCCAGCAGTGAATACGTCGGGGGTCCCCATCAGCCCCAGCATTTT. This encodes CASSEYVGGPHQPQHF.

This clonotype was recorded at least ten times. This chain links TRBV7-2 with TRBJ1-2; tentative D call: TRBD1 (5 bases). Germline CDR1 is SGHTA and CDR2 is FQGNSA. The germline V and J ends were trimmed by 3 bases and 6 bases, with 11 bases remaining between them. This CDR3 contains 13 residues. CDR3 nucleotide sequence: TGTGCCAGCAGCTTGGGCAGGGTGGATGGCTACACCTTC. It specifies CASSLGRVDGYTF.

V usage is TRBV3-1 and J usage is TRBJ2-5; D remains unclear. The CDR3 spans 13 residues. The V end was cut by 1 base, the J end by 2 bases, with 5 bases between. Germline CDR1 LGHDT, CDR2 YNNKEL (reference sequence). CDR3 coding DNA: TGTGCCAGCAGCCAAGCTAGGCAAGAGACCCAGTACTTC. Translated: CASSQARQETQYF.

This clonotype appeared a few times. The rearrangement links TRBV7-2 to TRBJ2-3; D is ambiguous. The germline V and J ends were trimmed by 3 bases and 4 bases, with 8 bases remaining between them. This CDR3 has 13 residues. Germline CDR1 reads SGHTA; CDR2 reads FQGNSA. The CDR3 spells CASSFGFADTQYF. The CDR3 nucleotides read TGTGCCAGCAGCTTTGGGTTTGCAGATACGCAGTATTTT.

This clonotype showed up many times. The chain has TRBV11-2 and TRBJ2-2, with 8 bases that match TRBD1. V gave up 5 bases and J gave up 4 bases; unmatched junction bases: 9. The length of the CDR3 is 16 residues. Germline CDR1 is SGHAT and CDR2 is FQNNGV. DNA of the CDR3: TGTGCCAGCAGCCATCGACAGGGGTGGGGCACCGGGGAGCTGTTTTTT. It translates to CASSHRQGWGTGELFF.

In its sample, this clonotype was seen a few times. The CDR3 loop reads CASSYWARRTDTQYF. The CDR3 DNA follows: TGTGCCAGCAGTTACTGGGCCCGACGCACAGATACGCAGTATTTT. The chain has TRBV6-2 or TRBV6-3 and TRBJ2-3; D is ambiguous. There are 15 residues in the CDR3. Germline V CDR1 and CDR2: MNHEY, SVGEGT. The V end was cut by 1 base, the J end by 1 base, with 9 bases between.

This clonotype was seen more than once but under ten times. V gene TRBV12-3 or TRBV12-4 combines with J gene TRBJ1-5; D call uncertain. The germline V and J ends were trimmed by 6 bases and 3 bases, with 9 bases remaining between them. CDR3 size: 13 residues. The CDR3 loop is CASSDVDNQPQHF. Written as DNA, the CDR3 is TGTGCCAGCAGCGATGTTGACAATCAGCCCCAGCATTTT.

A few counts support this clonotype. The junction departs from germline at one end; a sequencing error may be responsible. V and J are TRBV7-9 and TRBJ2-3; the D is unclear. This CDR3 is built from 12 residues. CDR1 and CDR2 (germline): SEHNR, FQNEAQ (reference sequence). The CDR3 coding sequence is TGTGCCGGCAGCTCGCCTACAGATACGCAGTATTTT. This sequence encodes CAGSSPTDTQYF.